This TCR beta chain was recorded in a study of blood T cell repertoires in COVID-19. About the research overall: Samples representing acute and convalescent COVID-19 were sourced from the United States, Italy and Spain. PBMCs, B-cell-depleted T cells, or T cells were the source of the cDNA or gDNA that made up the material.

The method was immunoSEQ multiplex PCR; TCRdb's version includes in-frame clones alone and lacks a portion of them. Seen here are more than 70,000 clones, 70% to 90% observed once, and the top ten hold 6.5% to 9%. Germline loops: CDR1 SEHNR, CDR2 FQNEAQ (reference sequence). The V gene end was trimmed by 5 bases and the J gene end by 4 bases; junction bases not matched to a gene: 9. The CDR3 consists of 15 residues. This sequence joins TRBV7-9 and TRBJ1-2; TRBD1 agrees at 8 bases. Sequences were obtained from peripheral blood. The TCR was taken from a man in his 60s with acute or convalescent COVID-19. DNA of the CDR3: TGTGCCAGCAGCCCGCTCGGACAGGGCCTCTATGGCTACACCTTC. Translated, it gives CASSPLGQGLYGYTF.